This T cell receptor beta chain comes out of a study of cytomegalovirus exposure and HLA in healthy donors. Overall study: An earlier analysis identified some 110 million unique TCR beta sequences in 170 million or so T cells. Study-wide points: In an earlier analysis, about 87% or about 30%: the productive usage of most TCR beta V segments. Near-uniform donor sequencing depth was presumed by presence/absence analyses.

Comment on this clone: Its target is unknown. A junction end diverges from the germline sequence, so it may reflect a read error.

Both 60 Vbeta primers and 13 Jbeta primers went into the PCR. Sequencing used immunoSEQ multiplex PCR; TCRdb keeps in-frame clones, though not all of them. Among roughly 150,000 clones listed, roughly 80% were seen once. The CDR3 is 15 residues long. Germline-derived CDR1 and CDR2 are SEHNR and FQNEAQ (reference sequence). Sequenced input: PBMCs. The source is a male donor in good health and CMV-seronegative. V usage is TRBV7-9 and J usage is TRBJ2-2; weak D call: TRBD1 (6 bases). The CDR3 sequence: CSSSAGALNTGELFF. CDR3 nucleotide sequence: TGTTCCAGCAGCGCAGGGGCTTTGAACACCGGGGAGCTGTTTTTT.